This T cell receptor (beta chain) was recovered during a study of shared clonotypes between healthy human individuals. From germline, CDR1 is SGHTA and CDR2 FQGNSA. Losses at the gene ends were 4 bases for V and 5 bases for J; bases not matched to a gene: 7. The CDR3 runs to 16 residues. TCRdb's table, derived via immunoSEQ multiplex PCR, lists solely in-frame clones and lacks some. The sample holds roughly 2 million clones; more than 90% are singletons and the top ten take 0.1% to 0.15%. The sequenced sample consisted of naive CD4+ T cells sorted from blood. The subset denotes: CD45RA+ positively selected. The receptor comes from a man between 18 and 29 years old in good health. The rearrangement links TRBV7-2 to TRBJ2-1; TRBD2 agrees at 11 bases. CDR3 protein: CASSSTRLAGNNEQFF. CDR3 bases: TGTGCCAGCAGCTCCACTAGACTAGCGGGAAACAATGAGCAGTTCTTC. The variable domain in full, with the rest retrieved from reference TRBV7-2 and TRBJ2-1, is GAGVSQSPSNKVTEKGKDVELRCDPISGHTALYWYRQSLGQGLEFLIYFQGNSAPDKSGLPSDRFSAERTGGSVSTLTIQRTQQEDSAVYLCASSSTRLAGNNEQFFGPGTRLTVL.